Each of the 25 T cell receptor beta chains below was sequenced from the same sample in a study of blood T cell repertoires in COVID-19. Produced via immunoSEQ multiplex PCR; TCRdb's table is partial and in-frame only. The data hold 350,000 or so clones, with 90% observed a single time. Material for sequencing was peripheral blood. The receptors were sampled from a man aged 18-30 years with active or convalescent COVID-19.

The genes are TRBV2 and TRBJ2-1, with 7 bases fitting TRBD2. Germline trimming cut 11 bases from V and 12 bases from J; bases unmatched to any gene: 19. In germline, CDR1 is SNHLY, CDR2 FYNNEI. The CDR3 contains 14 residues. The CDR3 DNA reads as TGTGCCGGCCGCGGGGGAAGTTTAGGGCAGGGGCAGTTCTTC. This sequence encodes CAGRGGSLGQGQFF.

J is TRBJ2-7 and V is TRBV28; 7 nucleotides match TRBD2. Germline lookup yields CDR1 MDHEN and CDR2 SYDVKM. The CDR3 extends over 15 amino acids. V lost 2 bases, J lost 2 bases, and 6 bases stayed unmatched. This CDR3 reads CASSLRSSGTYEQYF. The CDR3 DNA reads TGTGCCAGCAGTTTAAGGTCTAGCGGTACCTACGAGCAGTACTTC.

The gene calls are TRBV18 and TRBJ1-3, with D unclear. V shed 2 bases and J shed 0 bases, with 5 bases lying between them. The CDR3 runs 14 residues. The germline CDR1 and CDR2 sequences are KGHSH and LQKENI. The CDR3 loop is CASSPTDSGNTIYF. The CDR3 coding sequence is TGTGCCAGCTCACCAACAGACTCTGGAAACACCATATATTTT.

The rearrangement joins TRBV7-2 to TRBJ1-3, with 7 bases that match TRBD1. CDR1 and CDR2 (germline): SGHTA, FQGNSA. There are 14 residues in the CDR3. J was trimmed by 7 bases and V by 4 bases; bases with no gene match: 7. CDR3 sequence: CASSYRQGQNTIYF. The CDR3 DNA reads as TGTGCCAGCAGCTATCGACAGGGACAGAACACCATATATTTT.

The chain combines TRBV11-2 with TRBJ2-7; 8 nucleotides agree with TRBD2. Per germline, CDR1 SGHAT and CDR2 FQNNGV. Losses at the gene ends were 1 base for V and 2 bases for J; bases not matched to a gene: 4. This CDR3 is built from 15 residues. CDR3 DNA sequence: TGTGCCAGCAGCTTAGGGCCGGGGGGGACCTACGAGCAGTACTTC. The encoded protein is CASSLGPGGTYEQYF.

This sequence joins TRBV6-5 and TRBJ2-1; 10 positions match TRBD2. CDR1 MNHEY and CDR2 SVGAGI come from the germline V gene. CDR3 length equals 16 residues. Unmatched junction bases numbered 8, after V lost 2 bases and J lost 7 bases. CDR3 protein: CASSYGASGRGNEQFF. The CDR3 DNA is TGTGCCAGCAGTTACGGTGCTAGCGGGAGAGGGAATGAGCAGTTCTTC.

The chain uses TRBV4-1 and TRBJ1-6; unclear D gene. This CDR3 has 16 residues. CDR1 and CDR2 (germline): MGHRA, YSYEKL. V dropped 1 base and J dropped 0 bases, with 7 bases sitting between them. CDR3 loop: CASSQVLGSYNSPLHF. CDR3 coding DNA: TGCGCCAGCAGCCAAGTACTAGGCTCCTATAATTCACCCCTCCACTTT.

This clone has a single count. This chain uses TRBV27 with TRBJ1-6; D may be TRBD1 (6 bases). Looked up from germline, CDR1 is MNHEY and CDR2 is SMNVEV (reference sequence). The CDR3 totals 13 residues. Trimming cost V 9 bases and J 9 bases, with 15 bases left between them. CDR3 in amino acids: CASCRGFVSPLHF. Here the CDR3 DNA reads TGTGCCAGTTGCAGGGGATTCGTTTCACCCCTCCACTTT.

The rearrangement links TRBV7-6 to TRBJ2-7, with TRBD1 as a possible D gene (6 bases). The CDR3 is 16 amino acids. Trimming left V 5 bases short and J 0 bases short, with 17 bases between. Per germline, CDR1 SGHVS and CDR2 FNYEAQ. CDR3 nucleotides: TGTGCCAGCAGCCCTCGATCTGACAGGAGCTCCTACGAGCAGTACTTC. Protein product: CASSPRSDRSSYEQYF. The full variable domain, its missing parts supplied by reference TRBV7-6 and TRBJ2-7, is GAGVSQSPRYKVTKRGQDVALRCDPISGHVSLYWYRQALGQGPEFLTYFNYEAQQDKSGLPNDRFSAERPEGSISTLTIQRTEQRDSAMYRCASSPRSDRSSYEQYFGPGTRLTVT.

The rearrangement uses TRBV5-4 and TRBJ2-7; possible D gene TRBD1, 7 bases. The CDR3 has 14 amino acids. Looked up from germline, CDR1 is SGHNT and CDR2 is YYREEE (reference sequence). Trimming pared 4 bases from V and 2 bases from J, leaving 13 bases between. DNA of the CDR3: TGTGCCAGCAGCCCAGGGGGGTTCGCCTACGAGCAGTACTTC. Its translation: CASSPGGFAYEQYF.

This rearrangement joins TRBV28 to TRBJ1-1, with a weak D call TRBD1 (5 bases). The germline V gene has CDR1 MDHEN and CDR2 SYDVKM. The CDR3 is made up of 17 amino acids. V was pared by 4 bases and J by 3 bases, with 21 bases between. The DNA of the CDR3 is TGTGCCAGCAGTTCATCCAGGGCCAGGGCGGGGGACACTGAAGCTTTCTTT. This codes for CASSSSRARAGDTEAFF.

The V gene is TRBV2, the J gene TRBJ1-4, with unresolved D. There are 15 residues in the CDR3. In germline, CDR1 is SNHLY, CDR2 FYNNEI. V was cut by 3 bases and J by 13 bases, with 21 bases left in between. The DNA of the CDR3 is TGTGCCAGCAGTGAGTTGGAGGTTGGAGTAGGTAGACTGTTTTTT. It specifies CASSELEVGVGRLFF.

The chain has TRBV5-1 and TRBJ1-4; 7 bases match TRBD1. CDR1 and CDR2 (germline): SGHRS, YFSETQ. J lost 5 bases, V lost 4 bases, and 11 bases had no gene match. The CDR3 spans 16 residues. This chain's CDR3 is CASSLSRGQQNEKLFF. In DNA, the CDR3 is TGCGCCAGCAGCCTTTCCCGGGGACAGCAAAATGAAAAACTGTTTTTT.

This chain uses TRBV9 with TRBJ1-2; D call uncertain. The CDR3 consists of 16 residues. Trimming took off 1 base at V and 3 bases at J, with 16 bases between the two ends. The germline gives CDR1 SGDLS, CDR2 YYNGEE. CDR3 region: CASSVPIEGPDYGYTF. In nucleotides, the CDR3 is TGTGCCAGCAGCGTACCAATTGAGGGCCCAGACTATGGCTACACCTTC.

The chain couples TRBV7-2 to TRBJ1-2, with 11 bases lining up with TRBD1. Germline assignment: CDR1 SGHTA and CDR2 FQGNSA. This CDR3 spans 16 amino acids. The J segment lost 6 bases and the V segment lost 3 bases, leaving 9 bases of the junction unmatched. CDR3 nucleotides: TGTGCCAGCAGCTTCTTGGTTCCGGGACAGGGGGATGGCTACACCTTC. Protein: CASSFLVPGQGDGYTF.

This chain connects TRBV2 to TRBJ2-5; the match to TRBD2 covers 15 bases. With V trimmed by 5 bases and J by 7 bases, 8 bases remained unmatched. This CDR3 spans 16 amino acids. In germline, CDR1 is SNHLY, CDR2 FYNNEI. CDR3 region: CASSPGLAGGTGTQYF. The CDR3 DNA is TGTGCCAGCAGTCCCGGACTAGCGGGGGGGACCGGGACCCAGTACTTC.

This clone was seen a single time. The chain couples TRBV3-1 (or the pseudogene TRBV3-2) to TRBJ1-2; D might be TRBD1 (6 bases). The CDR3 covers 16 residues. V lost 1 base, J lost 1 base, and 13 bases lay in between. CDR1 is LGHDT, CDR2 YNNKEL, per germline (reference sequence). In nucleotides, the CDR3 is TGTGCCAGCAGCCAAGTCCGGGGGGCCGGTAACTATGGCTACACCTTC. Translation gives CASSQVRGAGNYGYTF.

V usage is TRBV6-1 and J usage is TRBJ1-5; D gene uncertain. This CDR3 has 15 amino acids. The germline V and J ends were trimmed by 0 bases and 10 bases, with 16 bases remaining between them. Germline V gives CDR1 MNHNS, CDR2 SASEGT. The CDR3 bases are TGTGCCAGCAGTGAAGCGGGCGCTACAATTCGTCCCCAGCATTTT. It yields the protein CASSEAGATIRPQHF.

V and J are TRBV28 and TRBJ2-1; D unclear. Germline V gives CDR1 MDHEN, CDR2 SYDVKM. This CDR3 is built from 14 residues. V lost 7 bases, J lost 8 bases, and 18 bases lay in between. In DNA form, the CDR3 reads TGTGCCAGCACCCTAAGAAGAGCGATCGATGAGCAGTTCTTC. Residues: CASTLRRAIDEQFF.

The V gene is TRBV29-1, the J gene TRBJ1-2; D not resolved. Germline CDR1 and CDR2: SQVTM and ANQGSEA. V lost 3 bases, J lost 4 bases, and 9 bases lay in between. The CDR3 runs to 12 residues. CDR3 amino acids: CSVDRGSYGYTF. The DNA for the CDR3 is TGCAGCGTTGACCGTGGGAGCTATGGCTACACCTTC.

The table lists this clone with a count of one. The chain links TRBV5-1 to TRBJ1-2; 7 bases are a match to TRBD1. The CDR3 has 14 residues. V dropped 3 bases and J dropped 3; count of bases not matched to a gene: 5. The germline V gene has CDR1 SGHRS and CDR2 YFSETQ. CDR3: CASSSTGFDYGYTF. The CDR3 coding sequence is TGCGCCAGCAGCTCGACAGGGTTTGACTATGGCTACACCTTC.

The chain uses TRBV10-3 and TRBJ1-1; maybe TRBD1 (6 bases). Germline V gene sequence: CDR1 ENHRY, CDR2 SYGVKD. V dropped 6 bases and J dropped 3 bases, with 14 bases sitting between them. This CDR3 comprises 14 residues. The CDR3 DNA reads TGTGCCATCAGCCCCCGAGGGGGAGACACTGAAGCTTTCTTT. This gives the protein CAISPRGGDTEAFF.

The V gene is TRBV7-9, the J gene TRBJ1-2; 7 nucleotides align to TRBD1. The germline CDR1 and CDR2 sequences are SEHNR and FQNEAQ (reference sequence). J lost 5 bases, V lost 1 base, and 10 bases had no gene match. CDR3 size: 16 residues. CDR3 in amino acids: CASSLVGGQRLYGYTF. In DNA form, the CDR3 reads TGTGCCAGCAGCTTAGTCGGGGGACAGAGACTTTATGGCTACACCTTC.

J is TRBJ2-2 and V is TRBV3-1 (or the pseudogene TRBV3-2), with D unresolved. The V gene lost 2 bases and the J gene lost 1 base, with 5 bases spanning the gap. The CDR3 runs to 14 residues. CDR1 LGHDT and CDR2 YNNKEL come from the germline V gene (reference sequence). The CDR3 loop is CASSQTQNTGELFF. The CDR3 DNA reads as TGTGCCAGCAGCCAAACTCAGAACACCGGGGAGCTGTTTTTT.

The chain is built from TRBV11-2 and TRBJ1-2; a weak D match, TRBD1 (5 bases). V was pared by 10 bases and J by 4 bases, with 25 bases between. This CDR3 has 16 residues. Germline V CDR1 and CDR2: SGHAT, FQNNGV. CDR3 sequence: CATQLGDLRRSYGYTF. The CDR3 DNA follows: TGTGCCACACAGCTCGGGGACTTAAGAAGATCCTATGGCTACACCTTC.